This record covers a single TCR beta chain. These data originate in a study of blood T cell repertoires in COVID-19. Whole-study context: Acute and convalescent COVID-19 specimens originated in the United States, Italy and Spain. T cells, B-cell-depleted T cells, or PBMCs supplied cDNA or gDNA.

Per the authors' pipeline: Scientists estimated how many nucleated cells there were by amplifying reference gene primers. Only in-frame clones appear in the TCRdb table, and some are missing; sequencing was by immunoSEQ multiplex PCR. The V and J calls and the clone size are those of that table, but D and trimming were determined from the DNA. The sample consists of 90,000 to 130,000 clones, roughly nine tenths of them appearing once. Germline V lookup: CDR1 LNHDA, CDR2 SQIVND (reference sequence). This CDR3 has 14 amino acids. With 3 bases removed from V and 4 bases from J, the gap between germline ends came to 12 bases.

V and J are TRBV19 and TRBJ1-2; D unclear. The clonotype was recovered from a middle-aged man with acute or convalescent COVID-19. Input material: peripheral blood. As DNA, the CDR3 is TGTGCCAGTAGTATGGTCCCAGGACTCTATGGCTACACCTTC. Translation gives CASSMVPGLYGYTF.